The 8 T cell receptor beta chains listed next were all sequenced from one sample in a study of blood T cell repertoires in COVID-19. TCRdb keeps only in-frame clones here, not all; method: immunoSEQ multiplex PCR. The data contain more than 300,000 clones, about 88% of them singletons. Sequences were obtained from PBMCs or T cells enriched from blood (not recorded which). The receptors come from a woman younger than 30 who had recovered from COVID-19.

The sample holds a few counts of this clone. The chain recombines TRBV2 with TRBJ1-4; TRBD1 might be the D (6 bases). CDR1 and CDR2 from the germline V gene are SNHLY and FYNNEI. V shed 4 bases and J shed 17 bases, with 20 bases lying between them. The CDR3 runs 13 residues. This chain's CDR3 is CASSVKGVRALFF. CDR3 bases: TGTGCCAGCAGTGTTAAGGGGGTTCGGGCTCTTTTTTTT.

V gene TRBV5-1 combines with J gene TRBJ2-3; D gene unclear. Trimming took 1 base from V and 7 from J, leaving 7 bases between them. Per the germline V gene, CDR1 is SGHRS and CDR2 is YFSETQ. This CDR3 region has 12 residues. The CDR3 region is CASSLPTNTQYF. CDR3 bases: TGCGCCAGCAGCTTGCCAACTAATACGCAGTATTTT.

This chain connects TRBV7-2 to TRBJ2-3; D may be TRBD1 (5 bases). The CDR3 sequence is 17 residues long. V dropped 4 bases and J dropped 1 base, with 18 bases sitting between them. Germline V gene sequence: CDR1 SGHTA, CDR2 FQGNSA. The CDR3 sequence is CASSSQPGWVGTDTQYF. In DNA form, the CDR3 reads TGTGCCAGCAGCTCACAGCCAGGGTGGGTGGGCACAGATACGCAGTATTTT.

This chain links TRBV5-1 with TRBJ2-3, with a tentative D call TRBD2 (5 bases). The CDR3 length is 14 residues. V was shortened by 0 bases and J by 6 bases, with 11 bases between the two germline ends. Germline V gene lookup returns CDR1 SGHRS and CDR2 YFSETQ. The DNA of the CDR3 is TGCGCCAGCAGCTTGGACGGCGGGCGGGATACGCAGTATTTT. Translation: CASSLDGGRDTQYF. Full variable domain (outside the CDR3, taken from reference TRBV5-1 and TRBJ2-3): KAGVTQTPRYLIKTRGQQVTLSCSPISGHRSVSWYQQTPGQGLQFLFEYFSETQRNKGNFPGRFSGRQFSNSRSEMNVSTLELGDSALYLCASSLDGGRDTQYFGPGTRLTVL.

The rearrangement links TRBV2 to TRBJ1-2; 12 bases match TRBD1. With V trimmed by 5 bases and J by 6 bases, 10 bases remained unmatched. CDR1 and CDR2 (germline): SNHLY, FYNNEI. The CDR3 is made up of 16 amino acids. The CDR3 region is CASSIEAGTGGNGYTF. The CDR3 nucleotides read TGTGCCAGCAGTATCGAGGCCGGGACAGGGGGCAATGGCTACACCTTC.

V gene TRBV6-5 combines with J gene TRBJ2-3, with TRBD2 as a possible D gene (5 bases). Germline loops: CDR1 MNHEY, CDR2 SVGAGI. The CDR3 totals 12 residues. V was pared by 7 bases and J by 4 bases, with 9 bases between. The CDR3: CASTRGPDTQYF. In DNA form, the CDR3 reads TGTGCCAGCACCCGGGGTCCAGATACGCAGTATTTT.

The CDR3 spells CASSPTVSGNYGYTF. Here the CDR3 DNA reads TGTGCCAGCAGCCCCACCGTTTCAGGCAACTATGGCTACACCTTC. The chain recombines TRBV3-1 (or the pseudogene TRBV3-2) with TRBJ1-2; D not certain. The CDR3 is made up of 15 amino acids. V was trimmed by 4 bases and J by 2 bases, leaving 14 bases between them. Germline V gene sequence: CDR1 LGHDT, CDR2 YNNKEL (reference sequence).

J is TRBJ2-5 and V is TRBV5-1; no clear D gene. The CDR3 is 12 residues long. The germline V gene has CDR1 SGHRS and CDR2 YFSETQ. V was pared by 1 base and J by 3 bases, with 4 bases between. The chain's CDR3 is CASSLYEETQYF. The CDR3 coding sequence is TGCGCCAGCAGCTTGTATGAAGAGACCCAGTACTTC.